This T cell receptor (beta chain) came from a study of patients and donors after allogeneic stem cell transplantation. The CDR3 has 14 amino acids. V was shortened by 5 bases and J by 2 bases, with 11 bases between the two germline ends. Using its own MiXCR run on the RT-PCR reads, TCRdb lists one record per CDR3 protein. The data contain under 35,000 distinct CDR3 sequences, around 35% of them singletons. This sequence was found in a human donor who was either an allogeneic HSCT recipient or a stem cell or donor lymphocyte infusion donor (not recorded which). It is not recorded whose cells these are; they may come from a transplant donor. The chain joins TRBV12-3 or TRBV12-4 to TRBJ2-3, with unresolved D. The sequenced material came from blood, either unsorted or a sorted T cell fraction (not recorded which). As DNA, the CDR3 is TGTGCCAGCAGTCAGCATAGCTTCACAGATACGCAGTATTTT. This encodes CASSQHSFTDTQYF.